These 32 T cell receptor beta chains were sequenced from one sample in a study of cytomegalovirus exposure and HLA in healthy donors. Amplification used 60 Vbeta primers and 13 Jbeta primers. TCRdb keeps only in-frame clones here, not all; method: immunoSEQ multiplex PCR. This sample has about 100,000 clones, with approximately 78% found just once. Sequencing was done on a sample of PBMCs. These receptors were collected from a woman aged 55-69 years in good health and CMV-seronegative.

V and J are TRBV6-1 and TRBJ1-1; no reliable D call. The CDR3 is made up of 13 amino acids. CDR1 is MNHNS, CDR2 SASEGT, per germline. Deletions cut 3 bases from V and 6 bases from J, with 11 bases between. The CDR3: CASSDWATSEAFF. The CDR3 DNA is TGTGCCAGCAGTGACTGGGCTACGTCTGAAGCTTTCTTT.

The chain recombines TRBV6-1 with TRBJ1-2, with D tentatively TRBD1 (6 bases). This CDR3 comprises 13 residues. Trimming left V 6 bases short and J 7 bases short, with 15 bases between. CDR1 is MNHNS, CDR2 SASEGT, per germline. This CDR3 is CASREDSGGGYTF. CDR3 DNA: TGTGCCAGCAGAGAGGACAGCGGCGGTGGCTACACCTTC.

The gene calls are TRBV7-6 and TRBJ1-6; 11 nucleotides line up with TRBD1. The CDR3 covers 16 residues. V was clipped by 1 base and J by 10 bases; unmatched bases: 6. Germline CDR1 reads SGHVS; CDR2 reads FNYEAQ. The CDR3 sequence is CASSLVAGQGDSPLHF. CDR3 DNA sequence: TGTGCCAGCAGCTTAGTCGCGGGACAGGGGGACTCACCCCTCCACTTT.

This chain joins TRBV4-3 and TRBJ2-3, with TRBD2 matching over 11 bases. Trimming took 4 bases from V and 2 from J; bases not matched to a gene: 5. The CDR3 covers 16 residues. CDR1 is LGHNA, CDR2 YSLEER, per germline. CDR3: CASSLRLAGNTDTQYF. DNA of the CDR3: TGCGCCAGCAGCCTTAGACTAGCGGGAAACACAGATACGCAGTATTTT.

The chain links TRBV6-5 to TRBJ2-2, with a tentative D call TRBD2 (6 bases). The CDR3 is 15 amino acids. Germline CDR1 MNHEY, CDR2 SVGAGI. V lost 6 bases and J lost 2, with 13 bases in between. The CDR3 bases are TGTGCCAGCAGCCGACTAGTGGTAAACACCGGGGAGCTGTTTTTT. As protein: CASSRLVVNTGELFF.

The chain joins TRBV28 to TRBJ1-4; D is possibly TRBD1 (5 bases). V shed 5 bases and J shed 0 bases, with 10 bases lying between them. This CDR3 is 15 amino acids long. Germline V CDR1 and CDR2: MDHEN, SYDVKM. The CDR3, as DNA: TGTGCCAGCAGTCTTGGACATACAACTAATGAAAAACTGTTTTTT. It encodes CASSLGHTTNEKLFF.

This chain connects TRBV6-5 to TRBJ2-5; a possible D gene is TRBD1 (6 bases). Germline values: CDR1 MNHEY, CDR2 SVGAGI. The CDR3 consists of 15 residues. Trimming shortened V by 2 bases and J by 4 bases, and 14 bases separated the two germline ends. The CDR3 region has the DNA TGTGCCAGCAGTTACCCCATGGGGGCCGGAGAGACCCAGTACTTC. The encoded protein is CASSYPMGAGETQYF.

The V gene is TRBV2, the J gene TRBJ2-3; 7 bases match TRBD2. The CDR3 has 14 residues. CDR1 and CDR2 (germline): SNHLY, FYNNEI. The trim removed 5 bases at V and 6 bases at J, leaving 8 bases unmatched. The CDR3 bases are TGTGCCAGCAGTTCCGGGACTACGGTCGATACGCAGTATTTT. This translates into CASSSGTTVDTQYF.

This chain connects TRBV27 to TRBJ2-7, with a possible D match to TRBD1 (6 bases). Looked up from germline, CDR1 is MNHEY and CDR2 is SMNVEV (reference sequence). The CDR3 sequence is 15 residues long. Trimming removed 0 bases from V and 4 bases from J, with 13 bases in between. CDR3 sequence reads: CASSLSATGRYEQYF. The DNA for the CDR3 is TGTGCCAGCAGTTTATCGGCGACAGGCCGGTACGAGCAGTACTTC.

Turning to this clone: Relative to the germline gene, one junction end is altered; a read error may explain this. The gene calls are TRBV19 and TRBJ1-2, with D perhaps matching TRBD1 (6 bases). The length of the CDR3 is 13 residues. Per germline, CDR1 LNHDA and CDR2 SQIVND (reference sequence). CDR3 DNA sequence: TGTGCCAGTAGTGCAAGGACAGTAAACATTGACGCCTTC. Translated, it gives CASSARTVNIDAF.

The chain combines TRBV7-2 with TRBJ1-4; tentatively, D is TRBD1 (5 bases). This CDR3 has 14 residues. Between the trimmed V and J ends, which lost 5 bases and 12 bases, there was a span of 19 bases. Germline values: CDR1 SGHTA, CDR2 FQGNSA. CDR3 sequence: CASSIGTLVAELFF. CDR3 in DNA: TGTGCCAGCAGCATCGGGACTTTGGTTGCCGAACTGTTTTTT.

The chain links TRBV30 to TRBJ2-3; 9 nucleotides line up with TRBD2. Germline V CDR1 and CDR2: GTSNPN, SVGIG (reference sequence). Trimming removed 0 bases from V and 1 base from J; junction bases left unmatched: 5. There are 16 residues in the CDR3. The CDR3 coding sequence is TGTGCCTGGAGTGTAAAGGCGGGAGGGCGCACAGATACGCAGTATTTT. The encoded protein is CAWSVKAGGRTDTQYF.

Here the CDR3 DNA reads TGCGCCAGCAGCAGCTCGACAGGGGGATCGAACACCGGGGAGCTGTTTTTT. Amino acid sequence: CASSSSTGGSNTGELFF. The rearrangement joins TRBV5-1 to TRBJ2-2; 9 bases line up with TRBD1. Germline assignment: CDR1 SGHRS and CDR2 YFSETQ. The J segment lost 0 bases and the V segment lost 4 bases, leaving 7 bases of the junction unmatched. This CDR3 has 17 residues.

The V call is TRBV6-5, the J call TRBJ2-7, with a tentative D call TRBD1 (8 bases). There are 15 residues in the CDR3. Germline V gives CDR1 MNHEY, CDR2 SVGAGI. Trimming shortened V by 5 bases and J by 2 bases, and 16 bases separated the two germline ends. The CDR3, as DNA: TGTGCCAGCAGTGCAGGACAGGGAGGGACCTACGAGCAGTACTTC. Translation gives CASSAGQGGTYEQYF.

J is TRBJ2-5 and V is TRBV7-8; TRBD1 agrees at 8 bases. Germline lookup yields CDR1 SGHVS and CDR2 FQNEAQ. V trimming: 5 bases; J trimming: 3 bases; junction bases outside the gene matches: 8. CDR3 length: 15 residues. Here the CDR3 reads CASSPRGQVKETQYF. The DNA of the CDR3 is TGTGCCAGCAGCCCGCGGGGACAGGTCAAAGAGACCCAGTACTTC.

The chain joins TRBV6-5 to TRBJ2-7; 10 bases line up with TRBD2. Germline V gene sequence: CDR1 MNHEY, CDR2 SVGAGI. The CDR3 is made up of 16 amino acids. Trimming at V came to 0 bases and at J to 0 bases, leaving 2 bases not matched to a gene. DNA of the CDR3: TGTGCCAGCAGTTACTCGCCTAGCGGGGGCTCCTACGAGCAGTACTTC. It translates to CASSYSPSGGSYEQYF.

The rearrangement links TRBV6-1 to TRBJ1-4; 8 nucleotides align to TRBD1. With V trimmed by 11 bases and J by 2 bases, 4 bases remained unmatched. This CDR3 region has 13 residues. Germline V gives CDR1 MNHNS, CDR2 SASEGT. The CDR3: CASWTGTNEKLFF. The CDR3 coding sequence is TGTGCCTCCTGGACAGGGACTAATGAAAAACTGTTTTTT.

This chain links TRBV25-1 with TRBJ2-1, with TRBD2 identical over 12 bases. V trimming: 4 bases; J trimming: 3 bases; junction bases outside the gene matches: 7. The length of the CDR3 is 17 residues. In germline, CDR1 is MGHDK, CDR2 SYGVNS. This chain's CDR3 is CASSGATSGSFYNEQFF. The CDR3 DNA follows: TGTGCCAGCAGTGGAGCGACTAGCGGGAGCTTCTACAATGAGCAGTTCTTC.

The chain carries TRBV5-6 and TRBJ1-5; 11 positions agree with TRBD1. CDR3 length: 18 residues. Trimming cost V 6 bases and J 1 base; bases outside gene matches: 12. The germline gives CDR1 SGHDT, CDR2 YYEEEE. CDR3: CASTRTGGRVMSNQPQHF. The CDR3 nucleotides are TGTGCCAGCACCCGGACAGGGGGCAGGGTAATGAGCAATCAGCCCCAGCATTTT.

This clone was seen once. This chain connects TRBV4-3 to TRBJ2-1, with TRBD2 matching over 13 bases. The CDR3 has 16 residues. J lost 9 bases, V lost 0 bases, and 5 bases had no gene match. Germline CDR1 reads LGHNA; CDR2 reads YSLEER. CDR3 sequence reads: CASSQEGTSGNGEQFF. The CDR3 DNA reads as TGCGCCAGCAGCCAAGAGGGGACTAGCGGGAATGGTGAGCAGTTCTTC.

The chain recombines TRBV12-5 with TRBJ1-2, with 10 bases identical to TRBD1. Germline-derived CDR1 and CDR2 are LGHNT and FRNRAP. The CDR3 loop spans 15 amino acids. J was trimmed by 6 bases and V by 3 bases; bases with no gene match: 7. CDR3 DNA sequence: TGTGCTAGTGGTTTCGCCGGGACAGGGGCGAATGGCTACACCTTC. This sequence encodes CASGFAGTGANGYTF.

The chain employs TRBV18 and TRBJ2-7; 7 positions agree with TRBD1. Germline V gene lookup returns CDR1 KGHSH and CDR2 LQKENI. V lost 2 bases to trimming and J lost 2 bases; unmatched junction nucleotides: 6. The CDR3 runs to 15 residues. The CDR3 loop is CASSPILGQTYEQYF. The DNA of the CDR3 is TGTGCCAGCTCACCAATTTTGGGACAGACCTACGAGCAGTACTTC.

The chain carries TRBV2 and TRBJ2-5; D call uncertain. Per germline, CDR1 SNHLY and CDR2 FYNNEI. Trimming shortened V by 6 bases and J by 0 bases, and 14 bases separated the two germline ends. The CDR3 runs to 15 residues. CDR3 sequence (DNA): TGTGCCAGCAGGGTTGGGCTAACGTACCAAGAGACCCAGTACTTC. It codes for CASRVGLTYQETQYF.

Worth noting for this clone: Other DNA sequences of this sample code for an identical CDR3. V gene TRBV5-1 combines with J gene TRBJ2-2, with a tentative D call TRBD2 (6 bases). The ends were cut back, 4 bases at V and 1 base at J, with 8 bases in the middle. This CDR3 has 14 amino acids. Per germline, CDR1 SGHRS and CDR2 YFSETQ. The CDR3 DNA follows: TGCGCCAGCAGCCTTAGCGGGAACACCGGGGAGCTGTTTTTT. Protein sequence: CASSLSGNTGELFF. The whole variable domain, remainder taken from reference TRBV5-1 and TRBJ2-2, is KAGVTQTPRYLIKTRGQQVTLSCSPISGHRSVSWYQQTPGQGLQFLFEYFSETQRNKGNFPGRFSGRQFSNSRSEMNVSTLELGDSALYLCASSLSGNTGELFFGEGSRLTVL.

The chain links TRBV4-3 to TRBJ1-1, with no clear D. Trimming removed 0 bases at V and 4 bases at J, with 6 bases between. This CDR3 region has 13 residues. Looked up from germline, CDR1 is LGHNA and CDR2 is YSLEER. In DNA, the CDR3 is TGCGCCAGCAGCCAAGATGAGAGCACTGAAGCTTTCTTT. Its protein product is CASSQDESTEAFF.

V and J are TRBV14 and TRBJ2-7; 14 bases are shared with TRBD2. This CDR3 contains 15 residues. Germline CDR1 SGHDN, CDR2 FVKESK. After removal of 6 bases from V and 3 bases from J, the junction contained 4 bases not matched to a gene. CDR3 in DNA: TGTGCCAGCAGTCCCGGGACTAGCGGGAGCTACGAGCAGTACTTC. It encodes CASSPGTSGSYEQYF.

The chain couples TRBV6-1 to TRBJ1-6; D uncertain. Trimming took 1 base from V and 7 from J, leaving 5 bases between them. CDR1 and CDR2 (germline): MNHNS, SASEGT. This CDR3 is built from 13 residues. Written as DNA, the CDR3 is TGTGCCAGCAGTGAAGGCCGGAATTCACCCCTCCACTTT. It encodes CASSEGRNSPLHF.

The genes are TRBV10-3 and TRBJ2-2, with 11 nucleotides matching TRBD2. The V and J ends lost 6 bases and 6 bases, in that order; junction bases with no gene match: 6. The CDR3 has 15 amino acids. The germline V gene has CDR1 ENHRY and CDR2 SYGVKD. CDR3 in amino acids: CAISTSGGGAGELFF. As DNA, the CDR3 is TGTGCCATCAGCACTAGCGGGGGAGGCGCCGGGGAGCTGTTTTTT.

The chain joins TRBV7-2 to TRBJ1-1; 7 nucleotides agree with TRBD1. Unmatched junction bases numbered 11, after V lost 4 bases and J lost 6 bases. This CDR3 has 15 amino acids. Germline V gene data show CDR1 as SGHTA and CDR2 as FQGNSA. The CDR3 coding sequence is TGTGCCAGCAGCTCCTTGACAGGGACAAACGCTGAAGCTTTCTTT. Residues: CASSSLTGTNAEAFF.

This clone has more than one count but fewer than ten. CDR3 sequence reads: CAISQDRGDGYTF. In DNA, the CDR3 is TGTGCCATCAGCCAGGACAGAGGGGATGGCTACACCTTC. The chain is built from TRBV10-3 and TRBJ1-2, with D tentatively TRBD1 (6 bases). The CDR3 totals 13 residues. CDR1 is ENHRY and CDR2 is SYGVKD in the germline V gene. The V end was cut by 6 bases, the J end by 6 bases, with 14 bases between.

J is TRBJ2-5 and V is TRBV5-6; 8 bases agree with TRBD1. Germline V gives CDR1 SGHDT, CDR2 YYEEEE. There are 16 residues in the CDR3. Germline trimming cut 4 bases from V and 2 bases from J; bases unmatched to any gene: 10. In DNA, the CDR3 is TGTGCCAGCAGCGCGACAGGGGCTGGCTCTCAAGAGACCCAGTACTTC. Its protein is CASSATGAGSQETQYF. Using reference TRBV5-6 and TRBJ2-5 for the parts outside the CDR3, the full variable domain is DAGVTQSPTHLIKTRGQQVTLRCSPKSGHDTVSWYQQALGQGPQFIFQYYEEEERQRGNFPDRFSGHQFPNYSSELNVNALLLGDSALYLCASSATGAGSQETQYFGPGTRLLVL.

Turning to this clone: In the same sample, other DNA sequences code for this CDR3. The chain carries TRBV6-5 and TRBJ2-7; 7 bases match TRBD1. Per the germline V gene, CDR1 is MNHEY and CDR2 is SVGAGI. The CDR3 is 15 amino acids. V was clipped by 2 bases and J by 0 bases; unmatched bases: 4. CDR3 nucleotide sequence: TGTGCCAGCAGTTACGGGGCAGGGGGCTCCTACGAGCAGTACTTC. This sequence encodes CASSYGAGGSYEQYF.